This record covers a single TCR beta chain. The validation cohort, a group of 100 to 150 subjects, included the donors and was separate from the approximately 670-subject first cohort. The record originates from a study of cytomegalovirus exposure and HLA in healthy donors. Germline CDR1 is LGHNA and CDR2 is YNFKEQ. Trimming removed 2 bases from V and 5 bases from J; junction bases left unmatched: 14. There are 17 residues in the CDR3. Clones were sequenced by immunoSEQ multiplex PCR, and TCRdb holds only the in-frame ones, with some missing. Altogether 110,000 to 150,000 clones are present, 80% to 90% being singletons, with the ten largest covering approximately 8%.

This TCR came from a woman aged 18-30 years in good health and CMV-seropositive. Sequencing was performed on PBMCs. The chain combines TRBV4-2 with TRBJ2-7; TRBD2 agrees at 8 bases. The CDR3 coding sequence is TGTGCCAGCAGCCAACTTTGGACTAGCACTAGTTCGCACGAGCAGTACTTC. Translated, it gives CASSQLWTSTSSHEQYF.